Detailed here is one T cell receptor (beta chain). Its antigen is unidentified. Per individual sample, total RNA of at least 5 micrograms was extracted. Alongside a J-beta primer mix, a sample-barcoded 5' primer served in a second PCR lasting roughly 6 to 11 cycles. TCRdb independently ran MiXCR on the 5' RACE reads; one entry per CDR3 protein. Among 1.6 million or so distinct CDR3 sequences, 34% were seen once, and the ten largest hold about 11%. This entry belongs to a study of blood T cells in healthy people across ages. Study information: Template switching retrieved approximately one barcoded beta molecule for each two T cells. General observations from the study: Unsorted PBMCs prevented conclusive naive versus antigen-experienced comparison.

Germline CDR1 and CDR2: DFQATT and SNEGSKA (reference sequence). This CDR3 is built from 15 residues. Trimming pared 6 bases from V and 2 bases from J, leaving 18 bases between. The clonotype originates from a woman aged 30 to 39 in good health. The source material was blood. The chain uses TRBV20-1 and TRBJ2-3, with D possibly matching TRBD2 (7 bases). CDR3 region: CSAQGRGYHTDTQYF. For the CDR3, the DNA is TGCAGTGCCCAGGGGAGGGGATACCACACAGATACGCAGTATTTT.